This record looks at one T cell receptor beta chain sequence and its context. Its antigen is undetermined. This entry comes from a study of cytomegalovirus exposure and HLA in healthy donors. Study findings and constraints: Other equally common chains were less clonally expanded than HLA-associated TCR beta chains, a later analysis showed. High specificity and sensitivity for cytomegalovirus status were reported for the classifier. Specificity for CMV antigens was confirmed in vitro for a few of the CMV-associated chains.

The CDR3 consists of 16 residues. V trimming: 0 bases; J trimming: 4 bases; junction bases outside the gene matches: 7. The germline CDR1 and CDR2 sequences are MNHEY and SVGAGI. Primers: 60 Vbeta forward and 13 Jbeta reverse. The table came from immunoSEQ multiplex PCR; TCRdb's copy has only in-frame clones and leaves some out. This table has approximately 190,000 clones, roughly four fifths appearing once. This chain links TRBV6-5 with TRBJ1-2; 8 nucleotides align to TRBD1. Sequenced: PBMCs. This receptor was identified in a woman aged 25 to 45 in good health and CMV-seropositive. The CDR3 coding sequence is TGTGCCAGCAGTTACTCTGGGCAGGGGGCGTTCTATGGCTACACCTTC. Residues: CASSYSGQGAFYGYTF.